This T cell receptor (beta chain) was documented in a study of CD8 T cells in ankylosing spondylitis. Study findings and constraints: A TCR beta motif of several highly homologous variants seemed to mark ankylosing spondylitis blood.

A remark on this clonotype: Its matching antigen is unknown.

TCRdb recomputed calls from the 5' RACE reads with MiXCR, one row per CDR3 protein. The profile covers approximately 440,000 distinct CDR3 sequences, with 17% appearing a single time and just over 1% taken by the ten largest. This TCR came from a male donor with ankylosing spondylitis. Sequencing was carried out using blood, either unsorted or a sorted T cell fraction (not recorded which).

In nucleotides, the CDR3 is TGTGCCAGCATTATAACTCAGGGGGTTGGGGAAAAACTGTTTTTT. Amino acids: CASIITQGVGEKLFF. The chain employs TRBV6-5 and TRBJ1-4; TRBD1 aligns across 7 bases. After removal of 7 bases from V and 8 bases from J, the junction contained 13 bases not matched to a gene. This CDR3 contains 15 residues. Germline-derived CDR1 and CDR2 are MNHEY and SVGAGI.